The subject of this entry is one T cell receptor beta chain. This clone was counted a few times. Its antigen has not been determined. The sample holds no much larger clone one base away, and base qualities are not on file. This specimen's time point label, per the study, means: about 28 days (+/-7) after the second vaccine dose. Because spike-specific TCR depth and breadth did not differ between the two schedules, AZD1222 recipients who got a second dose at roughly 4 weeks were pooled with those who got a second dose at roughly 12 weeks. Vaccinee samples were obtained from the UK trials COV001 and COV002, which included a single-blind randomized controlled phase 2/3 trial of AZD1222 (ChAdOx1 nCoV-19) in healthy adults. For TCRbeta chain sequencing, PBMC samples were collected from trial participants at day 0 and at day 28 after the second dose. The CDR3 regions of human TCRbeta chains were analyzed by immunosequencing. As for the authors' bioinformatics: TCRs in the repertoires were compared against a reference library of SARS-CoV-2-specific TCRs that had been generated with the MIRA antigen-specificity platform. Breadth was defined as the fraction of unique TCRs that were SARS-CoV-2-associated. Depth was defined as the fraction of total T cells that were SARS-CoV-2-associated. Using the MIRA data, each spike-specific TCR was mapped to the spike region that the TCR reacts to and placed in a CD4 or CD8 class. Log10-transformed breadth and depth values were compared by one-way ANOVA with Sidak's multiple comparisons tests. TCRdb re-hosts the immuneACCESS table, in-frame sequences only. Its copies lack some clones; in the studies checked, an unresolved V gene accounts for under half of them, and the cause for the rest is not known. V, J and clone size derive from that table, while D and trimming were established from the DNA sequence. This sample holds under 90,000 clones; around four fifths were observed only once. The ten most abundant clones make up approximately 1.4% of the sample.

The data were taken from a study of T cell responses to AZD1222 COVID-19 vaccine (dated by TCRdb to the early 2020s). With respect to the entire study: A total of approximately 250 trial participants underwent TCR sequencing, of whom more than 200 had received two doses of AZD1222 and 26 had received two doses of the MenACWY control vaccine. Enrollment into the trials was organized by age into subgroups of 18-55, 56-69 and 70-plus years, and those subgroups contained roughly 150, 30 and 60 TCR-sequenced participants, respectively. Overall results and qualifications from the work: The 56-69-year group was small, and its depth increase did not reach significance, likely because of low power. A significant rise in spike-specific TCR breadth and depth was observed after two AZD1222 doses relative to day 0 and relative to MenACWY recipients. CD4 TCRs associated with the vaccine covered the entire spike protein, and the dominant responses were in regions 160-218 and 743-854. Conclusions about previously exposed vaccinees were limited because only six AZD1222 recipients were SARS-CoV-2 seropositive at baseline. Because no samples from the day 14 peak response were available, repertoires could be characterized only after the peak T cell response. Most participants were white British and females outnumbered males, and the authors suggested that clonal diversity may have been underestimated. Epitopes outside the regions mutated in the B.1.351 and B.1.1.7 variants were reportedly recognized by nearly half of the unique spike-specific TCRs.

The junction shows trimming of 3 bases on V and 2 bases on J, and the gene matches do not reach 8 bases of it. Inclusive of the bounding cysteine and phenylalanine, the CDR3 is 16 residues long. Left in the record is the CDR3 DNA by itself, 48 bases read in frame from the first base. Sequences GTSNPN (CDR1) and SVGIG (CDR2) are obtained from the germline V gene (reference sequence). The sequencing here drew on peripheral blood, taken 28 days after the second AZD1222 dose. This receptor was identified in an adult who received the AZD1222 COVID-19 vaccine. The chain uses TRBV30 and TRBJ1-5; the junction holds 9 bases that match TRBD1. The DNA reads as follows: TGTGCCTGGAGATCCTCGGGACAGGGAGGCAATCAGCCCCAGCATTTT. Protein translation: CAWRSSGQGGNQPQHF. With the portions outside the CDR3 filled from the reference TRBV30 and TRBJ1-5 genes, the complete variable region becomes SQTIHQWPATLVQPVGSPLSLECTVEGTSNPNLYWYRQAAGRGLQLLFYSVGIGQISSEVPQNLSASRPQDRQFILSSKKLLLSDSGFYLCAWRSSGQGGNQPQHFGDGTRLSIL.